A selection of T cell receptor beta chains follows, all from one sample in a study of cytomegalovirus exposure and HLA in healthy donors. Generated by immunoSEQ multiplex PCR, the TCRdb table keeps only in-frame clones and is missing some. This sample has roughly 130,000 clones; around three quarters occur once, and the top ten carry roughly 2%. The sequencing sample was made of PBMCs. Receptors were obtained from a man aged 18 to 29 in good health and CMV-seronegative. The CDR3 runs from the conserved cysteine through the conserved F or W. Fields, in order: D gene, J gene, V gene, clone size, CDR3 protein, CDR3 DNA. D genes are given only for firm matches. Clone size appears in some rows only: once, few, many, or a class for an expanded clone.

D: -; J: TRBJ2-3; V: TRBV9; size: -; CDR3: CASSPAAAGFTDTQYF; DNA: TGTGCCAGCAGCCCAGCCGCGGCGGGCTTCACAGATACGCAGTATTTT
D: TRBD2; J: TRBJ2-2; V: TRBV2; size: -; CDR3: CASSEFSGANTGELFF; DNA: TGTGCCAGCAGTGAATTTAGCGGGGCCAACACCGGGGAGCTGTTTTTT
D: -; J: TRBJ1-5; V: TRBV6-5; size: -; CDR3: CASSQNRVSNQPQHF; DNA: TGTGCCAGCAGTCAGAACAGGGTCAGCAATCAGCCCCAGCATTTT
D: -; J: TRBJ1-4; V: TRBV2; size: -; CDR3: CASSYGSSRGEKLFF; DNA: TGTGCCAGCAGTTACGGATCATCCAGAGGGGAAAAACTGTTTTTT
D: TRBD2; J: TRBJ2-1; V: TRBV2; size: -; CDR3: CASSGSSGRTSNEQFF; DNA: TGTGCCAGCAGTGGGTCTAGCGGGAGAACCAGTAATGAGCAGTTCTTC
D: TRBD1; J: TRBJ2-3; V: TRBV10-3; size: -; CDR3: CAISLGQGTDTQYF; DNA: TGTGCCATCAGCCTGGGACAGGGCACAGATACGCAGTATTTT
D: TRBD1; J: TRBJ2-1; V: TRBV2; size: -; CDR3: CASRSRTGPYNEQFF; DNA: TGTGCCAGCAGGTCTAGGACAGGGCCCTACAATGAGCAGTTCTTC
D: -; J: TRBJ2-3; V: TRBV14; size: -; CDR3: CASSQRITSTDTQYF; DNA: TGTGCCAGCAGCCAACGAATTACTAGCACAGATACGCAGTATTTT
D: TRBD1; J: TRBJ1-5; V: TRBV2; size: -; CDR3: CASSEANEWGDRSRLTNQPQHF; DNA: TGTGCCAGCAGTGAAGCTAACGAGTGGGGGGACAGGTCTAGACTCACGAATCAGCCCCAGCATTTT
D: TRBD2; J: TRBJ2-1; V: TRBV9; size: -; CDR3: CASSVGVSGSREQFF; DNA: TGTGCCAGCAGCGTAGGTGTTAGCGGGAGTCGTGAGCAGTTCTTC
D: TRBD2; J: TRBJ2-2; V: TRBV11-2; size: few; CDR3: CASRGLAGGSRGELFF; DNA: TGTGCCAGCAGGGGACTAGCGGGAGGCTCCCGGGGAGAGCTGTTTTTT
D: -; J: TRBJ2-4; V: TRBV19; size: -; CDR3: CASSPPPGVYF; DNA: TGTGCCAGTAGTCCTCCACCCGGGGTGTACTTC
D: -; J: TRBJ2-3; V: TRBV5-1; size: -; CDR3: CASSLDPADTQYF; DNA: TGCGCCAGCAGCTTGGATCCCGCAGATACGCAGTATTTT
D: -; J: TRBJ1-4; V: TRBV13; size: -; CDR3: CASSHLSFGSSKLFF; DNA: TGTGCCAGCAGCCACTTGTCCTTCGGGTCGTCGAAACTGTTTTTT
D: TRBD2; J: TRBJ2-1; V: TRBV27; size: -; CDR3: CASSFSSGRHNEQFF; DNA: TGTGCCAGCAGTTTTTCTAGCGGGAGGCACAATGAGCAGTTCTTC
D: TRBD1; J: TRBJ1-2; V: TRBV11-2; size: -; CDR3: CASSFDRGSYGYTF; DNA: TGTGCCAGCAGCTTTGACAGGGGATCCTATGGCTACACCTTC
D: -; J: TRBJ1-1; V: TRBV4-1; size: few; CDR3: CASSRGEGEVNTEAFF; DNA: TGCGCCAGCAGCCGGGGTGAGGGTGAGGTGAACACTGAAGCTTTCTTT
D: TRBD1; J: TRBJ2-5; V: TRBV29-1; size: -; CDR3: CSVRTPPSQGQETQYF; DNA: TGCAGCGTAAGAACTCCGCCATCACAGGGGCAAGAGACCCAGTACTTC
D: TRBD2; J: TRBJ2-1; V: TRBV15; size: -; CDR3: CATSRVGGIAGGGYNEQFF; DNA: TGTGCCACCAGCAGAGTGGGGGGGATAGCGGGAGGTGGATACAATGAGCAGTTCTTC
D: TRBD1; J: TRBJ2-3; V: TRBV5-1; size: -; CDR3: CASSRQGFVTDTQYF; DNA: TGCGCCAGCAGCCGACAGGGTTTTGTCACAGATACGCAGTATTTT
D: TRBD2; J: TRBJ2-1; V: TRBV15; size: -; CDR3: CATSPRGPSGRNEQFF; DNA: TGTGCCACCAGCCCGAGGGGACCTAGCGGGCGCAATGAGCAGTTCTTC
D: -; J: TRBJ2-3; V: TRBV15; size: -; CDR3: CATSRDQYTQYF; DNA: TGTGCCACCAGCAGAGATCAGTATACGCAGTATTTT
D: -; J: TRBJ2-1; V: TRBV19; size: -; CDR3: CASSIAGVEQFF; DNA: TGTGCCAGTAGTATAGCGGGAGTTGAGCAGTTCTTC
D: -; J: TRBJ1-4; V: TRBV19; size: -; CDR3: CASSIGPGPRGEKLFF; DNA: TGTGCCAGTAGTATAGGACCGGGCCCCCGGGGTGAAAAACTGTTTTTT
D: TRBD2; J: TRBJ2-1; V: TRBV7-3; size: -; CDR3: CASSLSTSEYNEQFF; DNA: TGTGCCAGCAGCTTAAGCACTAGCGAATACAATGAGCAGTTCTTC
D: -; J: TRBJ1-4; V: TRBV30; size: -; CDR3: CAWRWQGSEKLFF; DNA: TGTGCCTGGAGGTGGCAGGGAAGTGAAAAACTGTTTTTT
D: TRBD1; J: TRBJ1-5; V: TRBV19; size: -; CDR3: CASSIAGTGYQPQHF; DNA: TGTGCCAGTAGTATCGCAGGGACAGGTTATCAGCCCCAGCATTTT
D: -; J: TRBJ1-1; V: TRBV4-2; size: few; CDR3: CASSQDMATWQAFF; DNA: TGTGCCAGCAGCCAAGATATGGCCACATGGCAAGCTTTCTTT
D: -; J: TRBJ2-5; V: TRBV7-3; size: -; CDR3: CASSPFREETQYF; DNA: TGTGCCAGCAGCCCATTCAGGGAAGAGACCCAGTACTTC
D: -; J: TRBJ2-7; V: TRBV7-3; size: -; CDR3: CASSLDHSRGEQYF; DNA: TGTGCCAGCAGCTTAGACCACTCACGGGGCGAGCAGTACTTC
D: -; J: TRBJ2-5; V: TRBV5-1; size: -; CDR3: CASTRGGETQYF; DNA: TGCGCCAGCACGAGAGGTGGAGAGACCCAGTACTTC
D: -; J: TRBJ1-5; V: TRBV30; size: -; CDR3: CASGSRGYQPQHF; DNA: TGTGCCTCAGGCTCCAGGGGTTATCAGCCCCAGCATTTT
D: -; J: TRBJ1-4; V: TRBV25-1; size: -; CDR3: CASSEAGTNEKLFF; DNA: TGTGCCAGCAGTGAAGCAGGGACTAATGAAAAACTGTTTTTT
D: TRBD1; J: TRBJ1-2; V: TRBV7-9; size: -; CDR3: CASSPRTGGYYGYTF; DNA: TGTGCCAGCAGCCCTAGGACAGGGGGCTACTATGGCTACACCTTC
D: -; J: TRBJ1-1; V: TRBV6-6; size: few; CDR3: CASSSTDLNTEAFF; DNA: TGTGCCAGCAGTTCCACAGACCTGAACACTGAAGCTTTCTTT
D: -; J: TRBJ1-5; V: TRBV4-1; size: few; CDR3: CASSQDSSRSNQPQHF; DNA: TGCGCCAGCAGCCAAGATTCTTCCCGGAGCAATCAGCCCCAGCATTTT
D: -; J: TRBJ2-1; V: TRBV13; size: once; CDR3: CASSLEGLSQFF; DNA: TGTGCCAGCAGCTTAGAAGGACTTTCGCAGTTCTTC
D: TRBD2; J: TRBJ2-7; V: TRBV5-6; size: -; CDR3: CASSPGLAGREQYF; DNA: TGTGCCAGCAGCCCGGGGCTAGCGGGACGCGAGCAGTACTTC
D: TRBD1; J: TRBJ1-1; V: TRBV11-2; size: -; CDR3: CASSPTRGTAEAFF; DNA: TGTGCCAGCAGCCCGACCAGGGGGACCGCTGAAGCCTTCTTT
D: -; J: TRBJ2-7; V: TRBV28; size: -; CDR3: CASRPPGQHDRSYEQYF; DNA: TGTGCCAGCAGGCCTCCTGGACAGCACGACCGAAGCTACGAGCAGTACTTC
D: TRBD1; J: TRBJ1-5; V: TRBV6-1; size: -; CDR3: CASSEAQGDRLRQPQHF; DNA: TGTGCCAGCAGTGAAGCGCAGGGGGACAGGCTAAGGCAGCCCCAGCATTTT
D: -; J: TRBJ1-1; V: TRBV2; size: -; CDR3: CASSEDRTANTEAFF; DNA: TGTGCCAGCAGTGAAGATAGGACAGCAAACACTGAAGCTTTCTTT
D: -; J: TRBJ2-7; V: TRBV9; size: -; CDR3: CASSPRGQNSYEQYF; DNA: TGTGCCAGCAGCCCCCGAGGACAGAACTCCTACGAGCAGTACTTC
D: -; J: TRBJ2-1; V: TRBV6-4; size: -; CDR3: CASSIGSRSSYNEQFF; DNA: TGTGCCAGCAGTATTGGCTCGAGGAGCTCCTACAATGAGCAGTTCTTC
D: TRBD1; J: TRBJ2-1; V: TRBV19; size: -; CDR3: CASSIVWSTGGIYNEQFF; DNA: TGTGCCAGTAGTATAGTATGGTCCACAGGGGGCATATACAATGAGCAGTTCTTC
D: TRBD1; J: TRBJ1-1; V: TRBV4-1; size: -; CDR3: CASSLPGQTTFLTEAFF; DNA: TGCGCCAGCAGCCTTCCGGGACAGACTACCTTTTTAACTGAAGCTTTCTTT
D: TRBD1; J: TRBJ2-1; V: TRBV28; size: few; CDR3: CATIRDEGQGAPDEQFF; DNA: TGTGCCACCATTAGAGACGAGGGACAGGGGGCGCCCGATGAGCAGTTCTTC
D: TRBD1; J: TRBJ2-3; V: TRBV2; size: once; CDR3: CASSGQGGTDTQYF; DNA: TGTGCCAGCAGCGGACAGGGCGGGACAGATACGCAGTATTTT
D: TRBD1; J: TRBJ1-4; V: TRBV18; size: -; CDR3: CASSHGGTGFEKLFF; DNA: TGTGCCAGCTCACATGGTGGGACAGGGTTTGAAAAACTGTTTTTT
D: -; J: TRBJ2-6; V: TRBV4-3; size: -; CDR3: CASSQVGYAAGANVLTF; DNA: TGCGCCAGCAGCCAAGTTGGCTACGCGGCCGGGGCCAACGTCCTGACTTTC
D: -; J: TRBJ2-7; V: TRBV30; size: -; CDR3: CAWSLGGGSYEQYF; DNA: TGTGCCTGGAGTTTGGGAGGGGGTTCCTACGAGCAGTACTTC